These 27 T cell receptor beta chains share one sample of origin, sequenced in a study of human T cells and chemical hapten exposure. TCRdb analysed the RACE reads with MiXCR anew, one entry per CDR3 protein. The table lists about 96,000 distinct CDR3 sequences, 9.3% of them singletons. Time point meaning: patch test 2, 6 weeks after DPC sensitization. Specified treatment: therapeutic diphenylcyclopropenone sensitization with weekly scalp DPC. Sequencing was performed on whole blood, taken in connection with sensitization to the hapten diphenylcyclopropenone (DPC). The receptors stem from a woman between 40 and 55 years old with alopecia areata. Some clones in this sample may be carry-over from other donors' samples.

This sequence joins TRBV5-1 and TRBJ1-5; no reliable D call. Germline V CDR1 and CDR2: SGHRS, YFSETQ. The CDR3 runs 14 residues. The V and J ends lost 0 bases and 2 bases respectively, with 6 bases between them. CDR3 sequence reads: CASSLAPGNQPQHF. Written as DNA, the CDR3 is TGCGCCAGCAGCTTGGCGCCAGGCAATCAGCCCCAGCATTTT.

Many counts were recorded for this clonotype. The CDR3 loop is CATRLTGEETQYF. The CDR3 nucleotides are TGTGCCACCAGGTTGACAGGTGAAGAGACCCAGTACTTC. This chain connects TRBV24-1 to TRBJ2-5, with D maybe TRBD1 (6 bases). Between the trimmed V and J ends, which lost 7 bases and 3 bases, there was a span of 11 bases. Germline CDR1 KGHDR, CDR2 SFDVKD. CDR3 length: 13 amino acids.

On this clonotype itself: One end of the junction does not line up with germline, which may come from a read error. CDR3 protein: CASSLAGSYEQHF. The CDR3 DNA reads as TGCGCCAGCAGCTTGGCCGGGTCCTACGAGCAGCACTTC. This sequence joins TRBV5-1 and TRBJ2-7; D is uncertain. This CDR3 has 13 residues. Germline CDR1 and CDR2: SGHRS and YFSETQ.

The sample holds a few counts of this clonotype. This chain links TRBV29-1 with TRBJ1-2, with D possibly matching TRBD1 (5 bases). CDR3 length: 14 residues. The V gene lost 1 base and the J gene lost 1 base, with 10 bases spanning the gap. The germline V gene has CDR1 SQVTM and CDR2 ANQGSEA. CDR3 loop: CSVEGGRVNYGYTF. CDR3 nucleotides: TGCAGCGTTGAAGGTGGCAGGGTTAACTATGGCTACACCTTC.

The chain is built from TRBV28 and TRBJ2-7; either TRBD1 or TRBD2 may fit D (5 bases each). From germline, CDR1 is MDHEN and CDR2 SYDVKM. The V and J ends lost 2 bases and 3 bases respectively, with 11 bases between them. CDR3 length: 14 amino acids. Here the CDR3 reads CASSLTGAGYEQYF. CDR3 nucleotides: TGTGCCAGCAGTTTAACCGGGGCGGGCTACGAGCAGTACTTC.

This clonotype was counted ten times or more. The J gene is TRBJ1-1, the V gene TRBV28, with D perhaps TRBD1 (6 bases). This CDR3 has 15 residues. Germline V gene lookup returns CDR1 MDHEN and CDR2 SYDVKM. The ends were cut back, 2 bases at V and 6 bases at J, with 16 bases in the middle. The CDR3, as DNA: TGTGCCAGCAGTTTAGGGGGGCAGGGACCATCTGAAGCTTTCTTT. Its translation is CASSLGGQGPSEAFF.

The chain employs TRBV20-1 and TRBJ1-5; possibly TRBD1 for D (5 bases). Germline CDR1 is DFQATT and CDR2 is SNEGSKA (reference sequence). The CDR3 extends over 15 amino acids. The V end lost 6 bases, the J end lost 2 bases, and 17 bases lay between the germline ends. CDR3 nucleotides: TGCAGTGCAGAGTCAGGGAGGATCGGCAATCAGCCCCAGCATTTT. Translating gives CSAESGRIGNQPQHF.

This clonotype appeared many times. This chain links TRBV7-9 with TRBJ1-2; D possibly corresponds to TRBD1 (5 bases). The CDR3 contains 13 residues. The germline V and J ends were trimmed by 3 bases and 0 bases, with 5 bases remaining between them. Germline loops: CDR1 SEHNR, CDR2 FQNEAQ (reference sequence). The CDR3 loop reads CASSFRANYGYTF. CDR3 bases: TGTGCCAGCAGCTTCAGGGCTAACTATGGCTACACCTTC.

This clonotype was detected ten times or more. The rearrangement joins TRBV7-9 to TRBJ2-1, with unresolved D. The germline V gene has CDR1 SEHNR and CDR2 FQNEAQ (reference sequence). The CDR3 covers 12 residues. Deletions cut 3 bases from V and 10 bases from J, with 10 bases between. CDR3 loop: CASSFGAWEQFF. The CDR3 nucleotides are TGTGCCAGCAGCTTCGGCGCTTGGGAGCAGTTCTTC.

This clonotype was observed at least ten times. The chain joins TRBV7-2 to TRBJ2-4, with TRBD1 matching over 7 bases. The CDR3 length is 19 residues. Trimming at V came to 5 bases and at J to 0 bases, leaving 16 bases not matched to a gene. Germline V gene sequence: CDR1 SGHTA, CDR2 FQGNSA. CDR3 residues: CASSLTGTDGIIAKNIQYF. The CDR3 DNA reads TGTGCCAGCAGCCTTACCGGGACAGACGGGATAATAGCCAAAAACATTCAGTACTTC.

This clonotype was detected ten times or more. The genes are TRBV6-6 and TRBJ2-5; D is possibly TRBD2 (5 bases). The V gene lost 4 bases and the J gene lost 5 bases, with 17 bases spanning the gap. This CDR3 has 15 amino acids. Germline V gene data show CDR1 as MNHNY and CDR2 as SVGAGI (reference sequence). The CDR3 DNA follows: TGTGCCAGCAGTTCTCCGACAAACGGGGTCGAGACCCAGTACTTC. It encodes CASSSPTNGVETQYF.

CDR3 coding DNA: TGTGCCAGCAGCTTAGGTCGCCTGGGGGCGCACACTGAAGCTTTCTTT. Its protein product is CASSLGRLGAHTEAFF. The chain combines TRBV7-2 with TRBJ1-1, with D tentatively TRBD1 (6 bases). V was cut by 1 base and J by 3 bases, with 15 bases left in between. This CDR3 has 16 residues. Germline V gene lookup returns CDR1 SGHTA and CDR2 FQGNSA.

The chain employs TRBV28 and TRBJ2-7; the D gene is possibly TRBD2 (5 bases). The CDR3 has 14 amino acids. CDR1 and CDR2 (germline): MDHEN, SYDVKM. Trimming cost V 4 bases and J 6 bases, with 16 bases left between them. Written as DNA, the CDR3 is TGTGCCAGCAGTTATCTAGCAGTCGGCCGCGAGCAGTACTTC. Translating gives CASSYLAVGREQYF.

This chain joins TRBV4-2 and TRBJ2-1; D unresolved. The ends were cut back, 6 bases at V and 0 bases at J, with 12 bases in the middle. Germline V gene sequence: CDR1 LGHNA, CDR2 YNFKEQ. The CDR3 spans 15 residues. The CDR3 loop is CASSLDPSSYNEQFF. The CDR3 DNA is TGTGCCAGCAGTCTGGACCCGAGCTCCTACAATGAGCAGTTCTTC.

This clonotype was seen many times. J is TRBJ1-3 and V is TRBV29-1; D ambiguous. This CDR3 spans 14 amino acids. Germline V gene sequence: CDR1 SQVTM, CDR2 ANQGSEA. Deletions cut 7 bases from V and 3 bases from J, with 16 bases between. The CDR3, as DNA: TGCAGCGCCGCCCGGGCTCCAGGTGGAAACACCATATATTTT. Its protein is CSAARAPGGNTIYF.

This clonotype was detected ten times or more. CDR3 amino acids: CASSLSFSGLAGTNEQFF. CDR3 DNA: TGTGCCAGCAGCTTAAGTTTTAGTGGGCTAGCGGGAACCAATGAGCAGTTCTTC. V is TRBV7-6 and J is TRBJ2-1; 9 positions agree with TRBD2. Germline loops: CDR1 SGHVS, CDR2 FNYEAQ. This CDR3 is 18 amino acids long. With 2 bases clipped from V and 6 bases from J, the junction kept 14 bases outside the gene matches.

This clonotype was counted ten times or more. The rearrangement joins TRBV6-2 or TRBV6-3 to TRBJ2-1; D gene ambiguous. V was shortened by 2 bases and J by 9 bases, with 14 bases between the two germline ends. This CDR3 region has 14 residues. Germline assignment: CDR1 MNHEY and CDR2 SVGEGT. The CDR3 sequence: CASSYQQLRPEQFF. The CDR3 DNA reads TGTGCCAGCAGTTACCAGCAACTGAGGCCTGAGCAGTTCTTC.

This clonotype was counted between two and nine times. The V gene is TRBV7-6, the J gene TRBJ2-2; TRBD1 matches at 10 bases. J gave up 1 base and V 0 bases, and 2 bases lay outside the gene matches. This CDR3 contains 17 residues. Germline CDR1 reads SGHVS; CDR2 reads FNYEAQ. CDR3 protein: CASSLAGQGGNTGELFF. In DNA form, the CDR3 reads TGTGCCAGCAGCTTAGCTGGACAGGGGGGGAACACCGGGGAGCTGTTTTTT.

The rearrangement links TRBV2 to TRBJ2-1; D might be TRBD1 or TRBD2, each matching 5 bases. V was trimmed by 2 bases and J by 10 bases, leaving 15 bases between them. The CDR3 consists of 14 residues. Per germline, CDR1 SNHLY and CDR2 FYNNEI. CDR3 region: CASSERLKEGEQFF. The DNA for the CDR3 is TGTGCCAGCAGTGAAAGACTCAAAGAGGGGGAGCAGTTCTTC.

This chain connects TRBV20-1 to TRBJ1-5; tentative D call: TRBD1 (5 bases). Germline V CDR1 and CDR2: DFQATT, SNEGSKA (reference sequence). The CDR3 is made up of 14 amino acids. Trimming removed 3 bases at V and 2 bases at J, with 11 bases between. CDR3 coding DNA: TGCAGTGCTAGGGGGACTTCTCGCAATCAGCCCCAGCATTTT. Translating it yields CSARGTSRNQPQHF.

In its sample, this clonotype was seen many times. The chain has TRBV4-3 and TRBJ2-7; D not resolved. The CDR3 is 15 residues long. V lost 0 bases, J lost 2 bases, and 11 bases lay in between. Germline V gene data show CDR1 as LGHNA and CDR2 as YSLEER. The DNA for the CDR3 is TGCGCCAGCAGCCAAGACCCGACTGGAACCTACGAGCAGTACTTC. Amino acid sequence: CASSQDPTGTYEQYF.

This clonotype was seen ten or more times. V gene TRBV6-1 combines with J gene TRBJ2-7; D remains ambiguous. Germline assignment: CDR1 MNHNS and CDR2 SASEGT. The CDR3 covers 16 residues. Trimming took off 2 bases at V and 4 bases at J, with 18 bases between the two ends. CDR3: CASSESPDGRFYEQYF. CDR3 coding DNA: TGTGCCAGCAGTGAAAGTCCGGACGGGCGATTTTACGAGCAGTACTTC.

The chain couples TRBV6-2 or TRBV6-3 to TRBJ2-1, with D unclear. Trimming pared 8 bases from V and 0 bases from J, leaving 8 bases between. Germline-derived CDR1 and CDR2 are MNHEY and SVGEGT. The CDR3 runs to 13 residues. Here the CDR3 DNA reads TGTGCCAGCCATCCCAGCTCCTACAATGAGCAGTTCTTC. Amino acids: CASHPSSYNEQFF.

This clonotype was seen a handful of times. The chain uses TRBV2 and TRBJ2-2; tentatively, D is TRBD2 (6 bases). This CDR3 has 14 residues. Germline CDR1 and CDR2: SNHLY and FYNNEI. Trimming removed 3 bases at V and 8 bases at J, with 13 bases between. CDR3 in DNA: TGTGCCAGCAGTGAGACTAGGAGGGTTGGGGAGCTGTTTTTT. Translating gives CASSETRRVGELFF. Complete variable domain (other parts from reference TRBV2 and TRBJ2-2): EPEVTQTPSHQVTQMGQEVILRCVPISNHLYFYWYRQILGQKVEFLVSFYNNEISEKSEIFDDQFSVERPDGSNFTLKIRSTKLEDSAMYFCASSETRRVGELFFGEGSRLTVL.

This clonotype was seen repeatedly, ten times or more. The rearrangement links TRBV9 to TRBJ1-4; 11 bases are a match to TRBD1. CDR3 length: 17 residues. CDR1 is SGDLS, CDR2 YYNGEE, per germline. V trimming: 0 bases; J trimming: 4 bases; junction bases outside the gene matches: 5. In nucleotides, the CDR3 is TGTGCCAGCAGCGTAGGGACAGGGGGCCGGAATAATGAAAAACTGTTTTTT. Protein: CASSVGTGGRNNEKLFF. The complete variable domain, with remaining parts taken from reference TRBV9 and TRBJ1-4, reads DSGVTQTPKHLITATGQRVTLRCSPRSGDLSVYWYQQSLDQGLQFLIQYYNGEERAKGNILERFSAQQFPDLHSELNLSSLELGDSALYFCASSVGTGGRNNEKLFFGSGTQLSVL.

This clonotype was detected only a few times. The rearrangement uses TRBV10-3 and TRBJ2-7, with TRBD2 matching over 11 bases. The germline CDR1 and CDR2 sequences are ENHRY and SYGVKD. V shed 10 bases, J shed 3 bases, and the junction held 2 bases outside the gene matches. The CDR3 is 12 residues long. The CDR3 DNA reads TGTGCCACCGGGACTAGCGGCTACGAGCAGTACTTC. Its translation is CATGTSGYEQYF.

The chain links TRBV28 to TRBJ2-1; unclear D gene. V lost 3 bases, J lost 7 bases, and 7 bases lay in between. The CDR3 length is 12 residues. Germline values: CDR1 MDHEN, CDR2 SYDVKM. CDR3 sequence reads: CASSFDLNEQFF. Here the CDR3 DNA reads TGTGCCAGCAGTTTCGACTTGAATGAGCAGTTCTTC.